A selection of T cell receptor beta chains follows, all from one sample in a study of blood T cells in healthy people across ages. One entry per CDR3 protein, called by TCRdb with MiXCR from the 5' RACE reads. Found here are approximately 810,000 distinct CDR3 sequences, under 35% of them singletons; the top ten hold 17%. The sequencing sample was made of blood. These receptors all stem from a woman aged 80 or older in good health. Both conserved end residues are part of each CDR3. A D gene is named only where the DNA matches it firmly. The listing skips clone size in some rows; elsewhere it reads once, few, many or a size class.

v_call: TRBV15; cdr3_length: 13; clone_size: many; d_call: -; j_call: TRBJ2-1; cdr3_nt: TGTGCCACATCGAAAGGATCCTACAATGAGCAGTTCTTC; cdr3_aa: CATSKGSYNEQFF
v_call: TRBV20-1; cdr3_length: 17; clone_size: many; d_call: TRBD2; j_call: TRBJ2-7; cdr3_nt: TGCAGTGCTAGAGATCCTTCCCTAGCGGGGGGGCATTACGAGCAGTACTTC; cdr3_aa: CSARDPSLAGGHYEQYF
v_call: TRBV5-1; cdr3_length: 15; clone_size: -; d_call: TRBD1; j_call: TRBJ1-1; cdr3_nt: TGCGCCCGCAGCTTGGAAACAGGGGGGGGAACTGAAGCTTTCTTT; cdr3_aa: CARSLETGGGTEAFF
v_call: TRBV9; cdr3_length: 19; clone_size: few; d_call: TRBD2; j_call: TRBJ2-1; cdr3_nt: TGTGCCAGCAGCGTGGCCCGGGGAATAAGCGGGGAGACGGGCAATGAGCAGTTCTTC; cdr3_aa: CASSVARGISGETGNEQFF
v_call: TRBV20-1; cdr3_length: 13; clone_size: few; d_call: -; j_call: TRBJ2-5; cdr3_nt: TGCAGTGCTAGGACCGGGACTCCAGAGACCCAGTACTTC; cdr3_aa: CSARTGTPETQYF
v_call: TRBV29-1; cdr3_length: 12; clone_size: many; d_call: -; j_call: TRBJ2-5; cdr3_nt: TGCAGCGTTGGCTTCCAGGAAGAGACCCAGTACTTC; cdr3_aa: CSVGFQEETQYF
v_call: TRBV7-9; cdr3_length: 16; clone_size: once; d_call: TRBD2; j_call: TRBJ2-1; cdr3_nt: TGTGCCAGCAGCCGGAGGGGCGGGGGGTCATACAATGAGCAGTTCTTC; cdr3_aa: CASSRRGGGSYNEQFF
v_call: TRBV6-2/TRBV6-3; cdr3_length: 15; clone_size: -; d_call: -; j_call: TRBJ2-5; cdr3_nt: TGTGCCAGCAGTCACTCCGGGGTCTCCTACAATGAGCAGTACTTC; cdr3_aa: CASSHSGVSYNEQYF
v_call: TRBV7-2; cdr3_length: 14; clone_size: -; d_call: -; j_call: TRBJ1-5; cdr3_nt: TGTGCCAGCAATTCAGGGAACCCCTATCAGCCCCAGCATTTT; cdr3_aa: CASNSGNPYQPQHF
v_call: TRBV3-1; cdr3_length: 18; clone_size: -; d_call: TRBD1; j_call: TRBJ1-5; cdr3_nt: TGTGCCAGCAGCCAAGGTAGTTGGACACAGGGGGGAGGTCAGCCCCAGCATTTT; cdr3_aa: CASSQGSWTQGGGQPQHF
v_call: TRBV15; cdr3_length: 17; clone_size: -; d_call: TRBD1; j_call: TRBJ1-5; cdr3_nt: TGTGCCACCAGCCAACCACAGGGGAACCCCCGCAATCAGCCCCAGCATTTT; cdr3_aa: CATSQPQGNPRNQPQHF
v_call: TRBV10-3; cdr3_length: 13; clone_size: many; d_call: -; j_call: TRBJ2-3; cdr3_nt: TGTGCCATCAGTTCGGGAGAAACAGATACGCAGTATTTT; cdr3_aa: CAISSGETDTQYF
v_call: TRBV2; cdr3_length: 17; clone_size: -; d_call: -; j_call: TRBJ2-4; cdr3_nt: TGTACCAGCAGTGAAAAGGTAGCAGGAGGGACCAAAAACATTCAGTACTTC; cdr3_aa: CTSSEKVAGGTKNIQYF
v_call: TRBV7-2; cdr3_length: 15; clone_size: many; d_call: -; j_call: TRBJ1-5; cdr3_nt: TGTGCCAGCAGCTTAGTAGGGGCAGGGAATCAGCCCCAGCATTTT; cdr3_aa: CASSLVGAGNQPQHF
v_call: TRBV20-1; cdr3_length: 14; clone_size: -; d_call: TRBD1; j_call: TRBJ1-1; cdr3_nt: TGCAGTGCTAACGAGGGGGCTCGGGTCACTGAAGCTTTCTTT; cdr3_aa: CSANEGARVTEAFF
v_call: TRBV27; cdr3_length: 22; clone_size: many; d_call: TRBD2; j_call: TRBJ2-4; cdr3_nt: TGTGCCAGCAGTCTCGACCGCGCCGGGACTAGCGCGATGATACTAGCCAAAAACATTCAGTACTTC; cdr3_aa: CASSLDRAGTSAMILAKNIQYF
v_call: TRBV24-1; cdr3_length: 17; clone_size: many; d_call: TRBD1; j_call: TRBJ2-3; cdr3_nt: TGTGCCACCAGTGACCCAACGCGACAGGGTGGTACAGATACGCAGTATTTT; cdr3_aa: CATSDPTRQGGTDTQYF
v_call: TRBV20-1; cdr3_length: 12; clone_size: -; d_call: -; j_call: TRBJ2-7; cdr3_nt: TGCAGTGCTAGGAGTAGCTCCTACGAGCAGTACTTC; cdr3_aa: CSARSSSYEQYF
v_call: TRBV6-2/TRBV6-3; cdr3_length: 13; clone_size: -; d_call: -; j_call: TRBJ2-1; cdr3_nt: TGTGCCAGCAGTTACTCATTTCGCAATGAGCAGTTCTTC; cdr3_aa: CASSYSFRNEQFF
v_call: TRBV4-2; cdr3_length: 15; clone_size: many; d_call: -; j_call: TRBJ1-4; cdr3_nt: TGTGCCAGCAGCCAAGATACCGGACGAAATGAAAAACTGTTTTTT; cdr3_aa: CASSQDTGRNEKLFF
v_call: TRBV20-1; cdr3_length: 16; clone_size: -; d_call: -; j_call: TRBJ1-5; cdr3_nt: TGCAGTGCTCTAGACAGGTGGAGGGGTAGCAATCAGCCCCAGCATTTT; cdr3_aa: CSALDRWRGSNQPQHF
v_call: TRBV27; cdr3_length: 15; clone_size: few; d_call: -; j_call: TRBJ2-5; cdr3_nt: TGTGCCAGCAGTTTGGGGGGGGGGGGCCCCAGGACCCAGTACTTC; cdr3_aa: CASSLGGGGPRTQYF
v_call: TRBV7-2; cdr3_length: 14; clone_size: -; d_call: TRBD2; j_call: TRBJ2-1; cdr3_nt: TGTGCCAACAGCTGGACTAGCGGGAGGTCTGAGCAGTTCTTC; cdr3_aa: CANSWTSGRSEQFF
v_call: TRBV7-9; cdr3_length: 15; clone_size: many; d_call: TRBD2; j_call: TRBJ2-4; cdr3_nt: TGTGCCAGCAGCTTATTGCAGGGAGGGTCAAACATTCAGTACTTC; cdr3_aa: CASSLLQGGSNIQYF
v_call: TRBV18; cdr3_length: 13; clone_size: many; d_call: -; j_call: TRBJ2-5; cdr3_nt: TGTGCCAGCTCACCACGACCTGAAGAGACCCAGTACTTC; cdr3_aa: CASSPRPEETQYF
v_call: TRBV20-1; cdr3_length: 12; clone_size: -; d_call: -; j_call: TRBJ2-7; cdr3_nt: TGCAGTGCTAGCGCGGTGGCCTACGAGCAGTACTTC; cdr3_aa: CSASAVAYEQYF
v_call: TRBV12-3/TRBV12-4; cdr3_length: 15; clone_size: -; d_call: -; j_call: TRBJ1-1; cdr3_nt: TGTGCCAGCAGTTTAGGTCGCGTCCCGCGGACTGAAGCTTTCTTT; cdr3_aa: CASSLGRVPRTEAFF
v_call: TRBV7-9; cdr3_length: 13; clone_size: few; d_call: -; j_call: TRBJ1-2; cdr3_nt: TGTGCCAGCACCAACAACAGCTGGGAGGGCTACACCTTC; cdr3_aa: CASTNNSWEGYTF
v_call: TRBV20-1; cdr3_length: 14; clone_size: -; d_call: TRBD2; j_call: TRBJ2-1; cdr3_nt: TGCAGTGCTAGACTAGCGGGAGGTTACAATGAGCAGTTCTTC; cdr3_aa: CSARLAGGYNEQFF
v_call: TRBV20-1; cdr3_length: 16; clone_size: few; d_call: TRBD2; j_call: TRBJ2-3; cdr3_nt: TGCAGTGCTAGATCGACTAGCGGGGGAGTCACAGATACGCAGTATTTT; cdr3_aa: CSARSTSGGVTDTQYF
v_call: TRBV5-1; cdr3_length: 14; clone_size: -; d_call: TRBD2; j_call: TRBJ2-5; cdr3_nt: TGCGCCAGCAGCGTAGTTGCGGGAGAAGAGACCCAGTACTTC; cdr3_aa: CASSVVAGEETQYF
v_call: TRBV7-3; cdr3_length: 15; clone_size: -; d_call: TRBD2; j_call: TRBJ2-5; cdr3_nt: TGTGCCAGCAGGCGGACGGCTAGCGGGGAAGAGACCCAGTACTTC; cdr3_aa: CASRRTASGEETQYF
v_call: TRBV6-5; cdr3_length: 14; clone_size: many; d_call: -; j_call: TRBJ2-7; cdr3_nt: TGTGCCAGCAGTTACTCCGACAGATTCGACGAGCAGTACTTC; cdr3_aa: CASSYSDRFDEQYF
v_call: TRBV15; cdr3_length: 13; clone_size: -; d_call: -; j_call: TRBJ1-5; cdr3_nt: TGTGCCACCAGCACGCACATTAATCAGCCCCAGCATTTT; cdr3_aa: CATSTHINQPQHF
v_call: TRBV2; cdr3_length: 14; clone_size: many; d_call: -; j_call: TRBJ2-6; cdr3_nt: TGTGCCAGCCGACCCATCTCTGGGGCCAACGTCCTGACTTTC; cdr3_aa: CASRPISGANVLTF
v_call: TRBV20-1; cdr3_length: 15; clone_size: few; d_call: TRBD1; j_call: TRBJ1-2; cdr3_nt: TGCAGTGCTACGGAGACAGGGCTCCCCCTATATGGCTACACCTTC; cdr3_aa: CSATETGLPLYGYTF
v_call: TRBV5-5; cdr3_length: 17; clone_size: -; d_call: TRBD1; j_call: TRBJ1-2; cdr3_nt: TGTGCCAGCATCCATGGGGCCGGGACAGGGTTTACCTATGGCTACACCTTC; cdr3_aa: CASIHGAGTGFTYGYTF
v_call: TRBV5-6; cdr3_length: 14; clone_size: -; d_call: TRBD2; j_call: TRBJ2-7; cdr3_nt: TGTGCCAGCAGCTTCAGTAGCGGGAGCCTCGAGCAGTACTTC; cdr3_aa: CASSFSSGSLEQYF
v_call: TRBV7-2; cdr3_length: 15; clone_size: many; d_call: -; j_call: TRBJ1-6; cdr3_nt: TGTGCCAGCAGGGGGAACAGGGAAAATAATTCACCCCTCCACTTT; cdr3_aa: CASRGNRENNSPLHF
v_call: TRBV12-3/TRBV12-4; cdr3_length: 15; clone_size: -; d_call: -; j_call: TRBJ1-6; cdr3_nt: TGTGCCAGCAGATCGGAAACCACAGTTGATTCGCCCCTCCACTTT; cdr3_aa: CASRSETTVDSPLHF
v_call: TRBV12-3/TRBV12-4; cdr3_length: 15; clone_size: few; d_call: TRBD1; j_call: TRBJ1-2; cdr3_nt: TGTGCCAGCAGCAAAAAAACCGGGACAGAGAGTGGCTACACCTTC; cdr3_aa: CASSKKTGTESGYTF
v_call: TRBV20-1; cdr3_length: 15; clone_size: many; d_call: -; j_call: TRBJ1-5; cdr3_nt: TGCAGTGCTAGTGAAACCCGGCAGGGAGGTCAGCCCCAGCATTTT; cdr3_aa: CSASETRQGGQPQHF
v_call: TRBV27; cdr3_length: 15; clone_size: -; d_call: -; j_call: TRBJ1-1; cdr3_nt: TGTGCCAGCAGTCCGCGAGGGGGGGCGGACACTGAAGCTTTCTTT; cdr3_aa: CASSPRGGADTEAFF